A single T cell receptor (beta chain) is shown here with its context. The data belong to a study of T-cell memory formation after mild COVID-19. The CDR3 loop spans 15 amino acids. With V trimmed by 3 bases and J by 8 bases, 9 bases remained unmatched. Germline V gene sequence: CDR1 SGHRS, CDR2 YFSETQ. Each CDR3 protein gets one entry after TCRdb re-called the 5' RACE reads with MiXCR. The sample includes some 120,000 distinct CDR3 sequences, approximately 15% of them seen just once. This chain connects TRBV5-1 to TRBJ1-4, with TRBD1 matching 8 bases. This sequence originates from a man younger than 35 who had mild COVID-19 (a few samples of this study predate the infection). Cell type and time point are not known. Sequencing was carried out using PBMCs or a T cell subset sorted from them (not recorded which). This CDR3 reads CASSSGGQGGEKLFF. CDR3 sequence (DNA): TGCGCCAGCAGCTCAGGTGGACAGGGTGGGGAAAAACTGTTTTTT.